This T cell receptor beta chain was recorded in a study of blood T cell repertoires in COVID-19. Across the whole study: Samples came from the United States, Italy and Spain, spanning acute and convalescent COVID-19. The analysed material was cDNA or gDNA that came from T cells, B-cell-depleted T cells, or PBMCs.

Original processing notes: Estimation of nucleated cell counts relied on the amplification of reference gene primers. Here immunoSEQ multiplex PCR was the method, and the copy in TCRdb shows in-frame clones only, minus some. V, J and clone size reflect that table, while D and trimming were determined from the DNA. The table shows roughly 100,000 clones, with roughly 87% occurring only once. With 6 bases removed from V and 7 bases from J, the gap between germline ends came to 9 bases. Looked up from germline, CDR1 is LGHNA and CDR2 is YNFKEQ. This CDR3 is 12 amino acids long. This clone appeared once. The rearrangement uses TRBV4-2 and TRBJ2-2, with D maybe TRBD1 (5 bases). Sequencing used peripheral blood. The sequence came from a man in his forties or fifties with active COVID-19. The DNA of the CDR3 is TGTGCCAGCAGAAGGGGCGGCGGGGAGCTGTTTTTT. Residues: CASRRGGGELFF.